The T cell receptor beta chain described here comes from a study of blood T cell repertoires in COVID-19. Authors' data handling: Cell counts per sample came from amplifying reference gene primers. Clones were read by immunoSEQ multiplex PCR, and TCRdb kept only the in-frame ones, dropping some. V and J calls and clone size are as listed in that table; D and trimming were resolved from the DNA. The table shows 90,000 to 150,000 clones, with over 65% occurring only once. With V trimmed by 7 bases and J by 2 bases, 4 bases remained unmatched. This CDR3 is built from 13 residues. Germline V CDR1 and CDR2: LNHDA, SQIVND (reference sequence).

The material sequenced was peripheral blood. The TCR sequence derives from a man in his 60s with acute or convalescent COVID-19. The chain employs TRBV19 and TRBJ1-2; TRBD1 agrees at 7 bases. Written as DNA, the CDR3 is TGTGCCAGTACCCTGGACAGGAACTATGGCTACACCTTC. Translation gives CASTLDRNYGYTF. Together with reference TRBV19 and TRBJ1-2, the CDR3 gives the full variable domain: DGGITQSPKYLFRKEGQNVTLSCEQNLNHDAMYWYRQDPGQGLRLIYYSQIVNDFQKGDIAEGYSVSREKKESFPLTVTSAQKNPTAFYLCASTLDRNYGYTFGSGTRLTVV.